The clone carrying this T cell receptor (beta chain) has more than one count but fewer than ten. The target antigen is unknown. This specimen belongs to a study of T-cell reconstitution after alpha-beta-depleted transplantation in children. Preparing the TCRbeta library involved the use of unique molecular identifiers. TCRdb reprocessed the PCR reads with MiXCR, giving one entry per CDR3 protein. The sample holds 400,000 to 450,000 distinct CDR3 sequences; about 40% are singletons and the top ten take 27%. The CDR3 totals 16 residues. The V end lost 1 base, the J end lost 0 bases, and 11 bases lay between the germline ends. Germline CDR1 reads SGHRS; CDR2 reads YFSETQ. Regarding the study as a whole: Some patients' high day-60 TCRbeta diversity was traced to surviving recipient T cells and thymic progenitors. The authors attributed T-cell counts and diversity one year after transplant mostly to newly produced T cells. Reportedly, alpha-beta T cells present about two months post-transplant originated from several hundred expanded clones of graft origin.

The receptor was derived from a girl aged 2 to 10 with aplastic anemia, due to receive a stem cell transplant. Material: PBMCs, obtained before TCRalphabeta/CD19-depleted stem cell transplant. This chain connects TRBV5-1 to TRBJ1-3; D remains ambiguous. CDR3 DNA: TGCGCCAGCAGCTTGTTGGACCGGAGCTCTGGAAACACCATATATTTT. It translates to CASSLLDRSSGNTIYF.